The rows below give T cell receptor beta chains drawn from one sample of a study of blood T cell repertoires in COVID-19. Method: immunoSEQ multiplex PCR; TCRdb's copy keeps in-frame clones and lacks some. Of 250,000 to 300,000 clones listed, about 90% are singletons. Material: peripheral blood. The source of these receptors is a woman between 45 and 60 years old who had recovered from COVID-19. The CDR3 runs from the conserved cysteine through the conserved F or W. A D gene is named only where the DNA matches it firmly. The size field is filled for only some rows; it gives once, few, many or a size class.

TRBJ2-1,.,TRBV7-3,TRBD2,TGTGCCAGCAGCCCCTTAGAGGCCGGACTAGTAGTCAATGAGCAGTTCTTC,CASSPLEAGLVVNEQFF
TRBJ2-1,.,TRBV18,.,TGTGCCAGCTCACCCTTGGACAGTTACAATGAGCAGTTCTTC,CASSPLDSYNEQFF
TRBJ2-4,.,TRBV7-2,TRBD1,TGTGCCAGCAGCCGGACAGGAAACATTCAGTACTTC,CASSRTGNIQYF
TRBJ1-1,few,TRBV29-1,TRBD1,TGCAGCGTTGTCGGTGGACAGGGATCTCAAGCTTTCTTT,CSVVGGQGSQAFF
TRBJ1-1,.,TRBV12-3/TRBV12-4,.,TGTGCCAGCAGAGAGCTAAACACTGAAGCTTTCTTT,CASRELNTEAFF
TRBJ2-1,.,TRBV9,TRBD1,TGTGCCAGCAGCGAGAATCGGGGACAGGCCGTATCTGGCTCCTACAATGAGCAGTTCTTC,CASSENRGQAVSGSYNEQFF
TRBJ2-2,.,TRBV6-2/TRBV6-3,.,TGTGCCAGCAGTTACGGGGCCGAGAACACCGGGGAGCTGTTTTTT,CASSYGAENTGELFF
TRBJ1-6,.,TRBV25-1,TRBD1,TGTGCCAGCAGCGGGGGGGGACAGATAGTTTCACCCCTCCACTTT,CASSGGGQIVSPLHF
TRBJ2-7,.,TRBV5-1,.,TGCGCCAGCAGCTTGGGAGGGTACACCTACGAGCAGTACTTC,CASSLGGYTYEQYF
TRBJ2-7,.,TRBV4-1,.,TGCGCCAGCAGCCAAAATGCAGGGGGAGGAATCGAGCAGTACTTC,CASSQNAGGGIEQYF
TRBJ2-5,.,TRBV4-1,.,TGCGCCAGCAGCCAAGGCTCATATACACAAGAGACCCAGTACTTC,CASSQGSYTQETQYF
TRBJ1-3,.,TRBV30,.,TGTGCCTGGTACCGGAAGGGGGGAAACACCATATATTTT,CAWYRKGGNTIYF
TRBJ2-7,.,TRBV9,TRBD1,TGTGCCAGCAGCTTGTCCCCCACAGGGGGGTTAAACGAGCAGTACTTC,CASSLSPTGGLNEQYF
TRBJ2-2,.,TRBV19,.,TGTGCCAGTAGTATAGTTGAGACCGGGGAGCTGTTTTTT,CASSIVETGELFF
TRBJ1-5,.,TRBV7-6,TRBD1,TGTGCCAGCAGCTTAGGCGGACAGGGAAGCAATCAGCCCCAGCATTTT,CASSLGGQGSNQPQHF
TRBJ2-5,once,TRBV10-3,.,TGTGCCATCAGTGAGTCAATTGGCAGCGGACAAGAGACCCAGTACTTC,CAISESIGSGQETQYF
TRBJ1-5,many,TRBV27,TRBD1,TGTGCCAGCAGTTTATTGGGGACAGGCCTCAATCAGCCCCAGCATTTT,CASSLLGTGLNQPQHF
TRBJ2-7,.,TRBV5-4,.,TGTGCCAGCAGCTTGGGACACCAGAGCTCCTACGAGCAGTACTTC,CASSLGHQSSYEQYF
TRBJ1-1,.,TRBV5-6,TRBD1,TGTGCCAGCAGCTTCGCGACGGACAGGCCGAACACTGAAGCTTTCTTT,CASSFATDRPNTEAFF
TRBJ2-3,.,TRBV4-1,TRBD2,TGCGCCAGCAGCCAACGACTAGCGGGGGGCTTAGATACGCAGTATTTT,CASSQRLAGGLDTQYF
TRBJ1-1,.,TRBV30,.,TGTGCCTGGAGTGTACGTCTTACAGTCAAGAACACTGAAGCTTTCTTT,CAWSVRLTVKNTEAFF
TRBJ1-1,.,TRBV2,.,TGTGCCAGCAGTGACCCCCGCGGGGACACTGAAGCTTTCTTT,CASSDPRGDTEAFF
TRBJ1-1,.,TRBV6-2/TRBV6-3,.,TGTGCCAGCAGTACTCCCTTAAGGACTCCTAAAGCTTTCTTT,CASSTPLRTPKAFF
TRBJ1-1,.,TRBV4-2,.,TGTGCCAGCAGCCATAACGGGGGCACTGAAGCTTTCTTT,CASSHNGGTEAFF
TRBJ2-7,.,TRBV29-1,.,TGCAGCGTTGCCCCAGTAGTACACAGCGGCTACGAGCAGTACTTC,CSVAPVVHSGYEQYF
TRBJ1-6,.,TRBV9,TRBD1,TGTGCCAGCAGCGCAGGACAGGGGGCAAATTCACCCCTCCACTTT,CASSAGQGANSPLHF
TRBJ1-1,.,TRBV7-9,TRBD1,TGTGCCAGCAGCCGAAGGCCGGGACAGGATATGAACACTGAAGCTTTCTTT,CASSRRPGQDMNTEAFF
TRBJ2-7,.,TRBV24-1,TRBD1,TGTGCCACCAGTGATCCGAAGACAGGGAAAAACGAGCAGTACTTC,CATSDPKTGKNEQYF
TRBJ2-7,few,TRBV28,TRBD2,TGTGCCAGCAGTTTGACCGCGGGAGGGAGCTACGAGCAGTACTTC,CASSLTAGGSYEQYF
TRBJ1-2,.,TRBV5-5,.,TGTGCCAGCAGTCTGGGGGGTTTGTCTAGCTACACCTTC,CASSLGGLSSYTF
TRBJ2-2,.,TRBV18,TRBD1,TGTGCCAGCTCACCATGGGCAGGGGGCGACACCGGGGAGCTGTTTTTT,CASSPWAGGDTGELFF
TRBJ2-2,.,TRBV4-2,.,TGTGCCAGCAGCCAAGTCAGCCGCTCGCTAGCGAACTCCGCCGGGGAGCTGTTTTTT,CASSQVSRSLANSAGELFF
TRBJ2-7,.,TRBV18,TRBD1,TGTGCCAGCTCACCCCGGACAGGGAGCGAGCAGTACTTC,CASSPRTGSEQYF
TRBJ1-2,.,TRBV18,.,TGTGCCAGCTCACCACCTAACTGGAGGGTAGGGGACTATGGCTACACCTTC,CASSPPNWRVGDYGYTF
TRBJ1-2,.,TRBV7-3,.,TGTGCCAGCAGCTTCCCGGGAGGGGCCGGCTACACCTTC,CASSFPGGAGYTF
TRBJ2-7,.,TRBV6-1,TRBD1,TGTGCCAGCAGTGAGTGGGACAGGGCCTCCTACGAGCAGTACTTC,CASSEWDRASYEQYF
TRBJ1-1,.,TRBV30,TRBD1,TGTGCCTGCAACAGGGGGAACACTGAAGCTTTCTTT,CACNRGNTEAFF
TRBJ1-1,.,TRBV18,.,TGTGCCAGCGCCTCGGTGAACACTGAAGCTTTCTTT,CASASVNTEAFF
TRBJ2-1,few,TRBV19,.,TGTGCCAGTAGTATCGGGGGACAGCTATACAATGAGCAGTTCTTC,CASSIGGQLYNEQFF
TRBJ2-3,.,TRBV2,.,TGTGCCAGCAGTCTAACTAGCACAGATACGCAGTATTTT,CASSLTSTDTQYF
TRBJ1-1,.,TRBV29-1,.,TGCAGCGTCCAACCGGGGGACGCCGCGCCTTTCTTT,CSVQPGDAAPFF
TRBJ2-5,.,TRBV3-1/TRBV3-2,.,TGTGCCAGCAGCCAATCGGGCAGGGGTTACGAGACCCAGTACTTC,CASSQSGRGYETQYF
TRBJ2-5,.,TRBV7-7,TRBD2,TGTGCTAGCAGCTTCGGACTAGCCCAAGAGACCCAGTACTTC,CASSFGLAQETQYF
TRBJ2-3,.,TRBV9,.,TGTGCCAGCAGCGCCCAGGGTCGCCGCACAGATACGCAGTATTTT,CASSAQGRRTDTQYF
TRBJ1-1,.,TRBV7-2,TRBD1,TGTGCCAGCACCTATCGGGACAGCAGAACTGAAGCTTTCTTT,CASTYRDSRTEAFF
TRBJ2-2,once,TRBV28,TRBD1,TGTGCCAGCAGTTTGAGGGGGCGATACACCGGGGAGCTGTTTTTT,CASSLRGRYTGELFF
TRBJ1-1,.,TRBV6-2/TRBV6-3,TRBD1,TGTGCCAGCAGCGCCATTGGACAGGGCGAAGGGGAAGCTTTCTTT,CASSAIGQGEGEAFF
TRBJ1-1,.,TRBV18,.,TGTGCCAGTCATTTCGCAGGGAAGAACACTGAAGCTTTCTTT,CASHFAGKNTEAFF
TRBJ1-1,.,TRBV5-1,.,TGCGCCAGCAGCTTGGGGGTGCCGGGGATCACTGAAGCTTTCTTT,CASSLGVPGITEAFF
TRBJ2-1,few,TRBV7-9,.,TGTGCCAGCAGCTTCAGCGGACGATTCCTTCCCTACAATGAGCAGTTCTTC,CASSFSGRFLPYNEQFF
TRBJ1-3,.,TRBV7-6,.,TGTGCCAGCAGCTTAGGTGGAGGGCGAGGAAACACCATATATTTT,CASSLGGGRGNTIYF
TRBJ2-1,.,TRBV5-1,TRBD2,TGCGCCAGCAGCTTGGGAGGGACTAGGACTTGGGAGCAGTTCTTC,CASSLGGTRTWEQFF
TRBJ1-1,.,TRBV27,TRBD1,TGTGCCAGCAGTCCCCCACCCAAGGGGGCTTCCACTGAAGCTTTCTTT,CASSPPPKGASTEAFF
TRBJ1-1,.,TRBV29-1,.,TGCAGCGTTTCGGCAGGGTCGATGAACACTGAAGCTTTCTTT,CSVSAGSMNTEAFF
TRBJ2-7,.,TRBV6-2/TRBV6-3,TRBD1,TGTGCCAGCACTTACAGGGGTGGGATCGAGCAGTACTTC,CASTYRGGIEQYF
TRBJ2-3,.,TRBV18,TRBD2,TGTGCCAGCTCACCAGGGGAGGGTAACGCAGATACGCAGTATTTT,CASSPGEGNADTQYF
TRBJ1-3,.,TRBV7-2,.,TGTGCCAGCAGCCCAGGAGCAGGGGCTGGAAACACCATATATTTT,CASSPGAGAGNTIYF